These T cell receptor beta chains were read from a single sample in a study of blood T cell repertoires in COVID-19. Method: immunoSEQ multiplex PCR; TCRdb's copy keeps in-frame clones and lacks some. The profile shows 300,000 to 400,000 clones, approximately 87% of them singletons. Material: peripheral blood. All receptors derive from a woman aged 45-60 years with COVID-19, enrolled during active disease. CDR3s leave out the opening cysteine and the closing phenylalanine or tryptophan. The order of the fields is clone size, J gene, V gene, CDR3 protein. Where a row states a size, it is once, few, many or the class of an expanded clone; other rows omit it.

abundance: NA; j_gene: TRBJ1-3; v_gene: TRBV5-1; CDR3aa: ASSPKLPTGAPGNTIY
abundance: NA; j_gene: TRBJ2-5; v_gene: TRBV7-6; CDR3aa: ASSLRVGTQETQY
abundance: NA; j_gene: TRBJ2-1; v_gene: TRBV27; CDR3aa: ASSAYWAGRSYNEQF
abundance: NA; j_gene: TRBJ2-7; v_gene: TRBV11-3; CDR3aa: ASSLFGGSYEQY
abundance: NA; j_gene: TRBJ2-1; v_gene: TRBV10-1; CDR3aa: ASSERTSGTQTADNEQF
abundance: NA; j_gene: TRBJ1-2; v_gene: TRBV6-5; CDR3aa: ASSYERGSPEGYT
abundance: once; j_gene: TRBJ2-7; v_gene: TRBV5-1; CDR3aa: ASSVRAGEQYEQY
abundance: NA; j_gene: TRBJ2-1; v_gene: TRBV27; CDR3aa: ASSPRGLRGSYNEQF
abundance: once; j_gene: TRBJ2-1; v_gene: TRBV5-8; CDR3aa: ASSNGIRGLLNEQF
abundance: NA; j_gene: TRBJ2-2; v_gene: TRBV20-1; CDR3aa: SASLAGPTGELF
abundance: NA; j_gene: TRBJ2-5; v_gene: TRBV7-9; CDR3aa: ATEGVAGKGETQY
abundance: NA; j_gene: TRBJ1-2; v_gene: TRBV18; CDR3aa: ASSPGTGYGRVGGYT
abundance: NA; j_gene: TRBJ1-1; v_gene: TRBV3-1/TRBV3-2; CDR3aa: ASSSTGTVEAF
abundance: once; j_gene: TRBJ2-2; v_gene: TRBV6-1; CDR3aa: ASSEWGFGNTGELF
abundance: NA; j_gene: TRBJ2-1; v_gene: TRBV5-6; CDR3aa: ASKLRQTSYNEQF
abundance: NA; j_gene: TRBJ2-7; v_gene: TRBV7-8; CDR3aa: ASRTSSGRRGQY
abundance: NA; j_gene: TRBJ2-7; v_gene: TRBV27; CDR3aa: ASHTYRQGQYEQY
abundance: NA; j_gene: TRBJ1-5; v_gene: TRBV27; CDR3aa: ASSLGTGRRQPQH
abundance: once; j_gene: TRBJ1-1; v_gene: TRBV15; CDR3aa: ATSRGDRERTEAF
abundance: NA; j_gene: TRBJ1-5; v_gene: TRBV4-1; CDR3aa: ASSQEQGLQPQH
abundance: NA; j_gene: TRBJ2-3; v_gene: TRBV18; CDR3aa: ASSAGTGILSTDTQY
abundance: NA; j_gene: TRBJ2-7; v_gene: TRBV5-5; CDR3aa: ASSSTGREQY
abundance: NA; j_gene: TRBJ2-5; v_gene: TRBV11-3; CDR3aa: ASSIGQVQETQY
abundance: NA; j_gene: TRBJ1-2; v_gene: TRBV30; CDR3aa: AWNEGGQGGYT
abundance: NA; j_gene: TRBJ1-4; v_gene: TRBV11-2; CDR3aa: ASSFDRGFATNEKLF
abundance: NA; j_gene: TRBJ2-3; v_gene: TRBV25-1; CDR3aa: ASSEWGRGRDTDTQY
abundance: medium-sized; j_gene: TRBJ2-1; v_gene: TRBV19; CDR3aa: ASSAVAGPYNEQF
abundance: NA; j_gene: TRBJ1-2; v_gene: TRBV5-1; CDR3aa: ASSSPGQGRYGYT
abundance: NA; j_gene: TRBJ2-1; v_gene: TRBV11-2; CDR3aa: ASSSPGTGGDEQF
abundance: NA; j_gene: TRBJ1-6; v_gene: TRBV28; CDR3aa: ATRQGNSPLH
abundance: NA; j_gene: TRBJ1-2; v_gene: TRBV6-5; CDR3aa: ASSLWQNYGYT
abundance: NA; j_gene: TRBJ1-5; v_gene: TRBV11-2; CDR3aa: ASSPGTGGARQPQH
abundance: many; j_gene: TRBJ1-2; v_gene: TRBV5-1; CDR3aa: ASSLEREIYGYT
abundance: few; j_gene: TRBJ2-2; v_gene: TRBV10-1; CDR3aa: ATPVERGTGELF
abundance: NA; j_gene: TRBJ2-7; v_gene: TRBV19; CDR3aa: ASSMEDSYEQY
abundance: once; j_gene: TRBJ2-5; v_gene: TRBV7-9; CDR3aa: ASSFGLKETQY
abundance: NA; j_gene: TRBJ2-3; v_gene: TRBV30; CDR3aa: AWSSFSGNTDTQY
abundance: NA; j_gene: TRBJ2-7; v_gene: TRBV7-8; CDR3aa: ASSLMGQGSHEQY
abundance: NA; j_gene: TRBJ2-1; v_gene: TRBV10-1; CDR3aa: ASSEGTSGRTQF
abundance: NA; j_gene: TRBJ1-1; v_gene: TRBV6-5; CDR3aa: ASILDGNTEAF
abundance: NA; j_gene: TRBJ2-7; v_gene: TRBV7-8; CDR3aa: ASSPPKTSGRGEQY
abundance: NA; j_gene: TRBJ2-7; v_gene: TRBV4-1; CDR3aa: ASSQDRGNYEQY